This TCR beta chain was observed in a study of blood T cell repertoires in COVID-19. Study at large: Samples came from the United States, Italy and Spain, spanning acute and convalescent COVID-19. PBMCs, B-cell-depleted T cells, or T cells provided the cDNA or gDNA that made up the material.

Looked up from germline, CDR1 is WSHSY and CDR2 is SAAADI. The CDR3 runs to 13 residues. The V end lost 3 bases, the J end lost 5 bases, and 10 bases lay between the germline ends. Study members were between roughly 18 and 89 years old and lived in over 20 US regions. As originally analysed: How many nucleated cells were present was estimated from reference gene primer amplification. The assay was immunoSEQ multiplex PCR, and TCRdb's table has in-frame clones only and misses some. The V and J calls and the clone size are those of that table, but D and trimming were determined from the DNA. The top ten clones hold 0.95% to 1.2% of a sample with 250,000 to 300,000 clones, 75% to 95% of them seen once.

The gene calls are TRBV10-2 and TRBJ2-5; no definite D call. Sequencing was done on a sample of PBMCs or T cells enriched from blood (not recorded which). The sequence was obtained from a woman between 25 and 40 years old who had recovered from COVID-19. The CDR3 reads CASSETTTETQYF. The CDR3 region has the DNA TGCGCCAGCAGTGAAACTACCACGGAGACCCAGTACTTC.